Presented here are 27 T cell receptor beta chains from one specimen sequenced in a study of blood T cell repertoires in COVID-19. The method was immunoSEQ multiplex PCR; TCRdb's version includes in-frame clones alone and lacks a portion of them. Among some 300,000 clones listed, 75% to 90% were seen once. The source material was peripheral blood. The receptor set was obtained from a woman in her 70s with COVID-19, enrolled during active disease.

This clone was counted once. As DNA, the CDR3 is TGTGCCAGCAGTTCCCCTTCACAGGGCAACTATGGCTACACCTTC. This encodes CASSSPSQGNYGYTF. The chain has TRBV7-2 and TRBJ1-2; TRBD1 might be the D (6 bases). CDR1 is SGHTA, CDR2 FQGNSA, per germline. The CDR3 is 15 amino acids. Trimming took 6 bases from V and 2 from J, leaving 16 bases between them.

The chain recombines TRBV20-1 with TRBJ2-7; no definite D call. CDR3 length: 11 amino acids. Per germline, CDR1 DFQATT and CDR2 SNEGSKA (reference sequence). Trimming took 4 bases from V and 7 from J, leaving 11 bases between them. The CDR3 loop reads CSAIASGEQYF. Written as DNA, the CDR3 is TGCAGTGCTATTGCGTCCGGGGAGCAGTACTTC.

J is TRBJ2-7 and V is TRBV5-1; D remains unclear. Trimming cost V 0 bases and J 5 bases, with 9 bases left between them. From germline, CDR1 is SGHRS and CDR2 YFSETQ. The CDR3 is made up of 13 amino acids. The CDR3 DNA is TGCGCCAGCAGCTTGGACGGTGCACACGAGCAGTACTTC. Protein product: CASSLDGAHEQYF.

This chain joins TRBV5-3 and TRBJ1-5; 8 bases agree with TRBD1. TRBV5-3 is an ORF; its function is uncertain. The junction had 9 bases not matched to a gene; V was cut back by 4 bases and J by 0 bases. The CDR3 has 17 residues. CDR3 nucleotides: TGTGCCAGAAGCCTGGGGACAGGCCCTTATAGCAATCAGCCCCAGCATTTT. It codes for CARSLGTGPYSNQPQHF.

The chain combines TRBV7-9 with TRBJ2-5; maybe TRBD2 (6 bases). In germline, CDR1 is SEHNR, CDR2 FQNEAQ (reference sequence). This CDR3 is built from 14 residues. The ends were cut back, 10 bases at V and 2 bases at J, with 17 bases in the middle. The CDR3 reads CATGREELQETQYF. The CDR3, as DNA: TGTGCCACTGGCAGGGAGGAGCTACAAGAGACCCAGTACTTC.

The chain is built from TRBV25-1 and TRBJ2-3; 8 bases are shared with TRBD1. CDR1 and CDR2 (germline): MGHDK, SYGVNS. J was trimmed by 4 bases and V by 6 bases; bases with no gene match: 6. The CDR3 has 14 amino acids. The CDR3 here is CASSHGQGADTQYF. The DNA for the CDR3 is TGTGCCAGCAGCCACGGACAGGGAGCAGATACGCAGTATTTT.

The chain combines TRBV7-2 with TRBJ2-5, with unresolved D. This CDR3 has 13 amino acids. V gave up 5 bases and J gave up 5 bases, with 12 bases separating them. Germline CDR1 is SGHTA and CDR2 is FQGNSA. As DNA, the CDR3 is TGTGCCAGCAGCCGCACAGAGTTTGAGACCCAGTACTTC. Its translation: CASSRTEFETQYF.

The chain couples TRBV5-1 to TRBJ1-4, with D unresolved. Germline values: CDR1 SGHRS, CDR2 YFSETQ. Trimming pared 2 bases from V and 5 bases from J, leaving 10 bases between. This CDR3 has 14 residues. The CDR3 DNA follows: TGCGCCAGCAGCTTAAGGGAGGTGAATGAAAAACTGTTTTTT. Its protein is CASSLREVNEKLFF.

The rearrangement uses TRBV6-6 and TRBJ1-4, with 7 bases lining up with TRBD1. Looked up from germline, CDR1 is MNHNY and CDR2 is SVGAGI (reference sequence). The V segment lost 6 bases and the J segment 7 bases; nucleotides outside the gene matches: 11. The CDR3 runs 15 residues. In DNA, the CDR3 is TGTGCCAGCAGAACACGACAGGGAAGTTTTGAAAAACTGTTTTTT. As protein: CASRTRQGSFEKLFF.

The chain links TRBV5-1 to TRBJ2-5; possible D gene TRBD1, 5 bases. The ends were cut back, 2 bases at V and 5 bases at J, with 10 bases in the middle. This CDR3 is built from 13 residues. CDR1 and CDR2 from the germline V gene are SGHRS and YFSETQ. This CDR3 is CASSFSGSETQYF. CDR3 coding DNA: TGCGCCAGCAGCTTCTCAGGGTCGGAGACCCAGTACTTC.

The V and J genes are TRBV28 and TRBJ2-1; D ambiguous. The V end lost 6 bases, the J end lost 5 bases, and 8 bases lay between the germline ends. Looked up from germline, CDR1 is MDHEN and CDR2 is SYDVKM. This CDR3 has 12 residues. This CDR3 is CASREADNEQFF. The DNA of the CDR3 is TGTGCCAGCAGAGAGGCGGACAATGAGCAGTTCTTC.

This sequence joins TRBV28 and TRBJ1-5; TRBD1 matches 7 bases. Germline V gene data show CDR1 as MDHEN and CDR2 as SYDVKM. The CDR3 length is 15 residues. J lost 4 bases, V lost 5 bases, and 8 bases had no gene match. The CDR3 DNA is TGTGCCAGCAGTGAAAAGGGGGCGTGGAATCAGCCCCAGCATTTT. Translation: CASSEKGAWNQPQHF. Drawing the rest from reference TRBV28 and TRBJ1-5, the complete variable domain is DVKVTQSSRYLVKRTGEKVFLECVQDMDHENMFWYRQDPGLGLRLIYFSYDVKMKEKGDIPEGYSVSREKKERFSLILESASTNQTSMYLCASSEKGAWNQPQHFGDGTRLSIL.

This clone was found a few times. The CDR3 reads CSVEMGRGLYGYTF. CDR3 DNA: TGCAGCGTTGAGATGGGCAGGGGGCTGTATGGCTACACCTTC. The chain links TRBV29-1 to TRBJ1-2, with TRBD1 matching over 8 bases. The length of the CDR3 is 14 residues. Per germline, CDR1 SQVTM and CDR2 ANQGSEA. V shed 3 bases, J shed 5 bases, and the junction held 8 bases outside the gene matches.

CDR3 sequence reads: CASSSSTGNTGELFF. CDR3 DNA sequence: TGCGCCAGCAGTTCCTCGACAGGTAACACCGGGGAGCTGTTTTTT. J is TRBJ2-2 and V is TRBV5-1; D might be TRBD1 (6 bases). The CDR3 length is 15 residues. Deletions cut 5 bases from V and 2 bases from J, with 13 bases between. Germline V gene sequence: CDR1 SGHRS, CDR2 YFSETQ.

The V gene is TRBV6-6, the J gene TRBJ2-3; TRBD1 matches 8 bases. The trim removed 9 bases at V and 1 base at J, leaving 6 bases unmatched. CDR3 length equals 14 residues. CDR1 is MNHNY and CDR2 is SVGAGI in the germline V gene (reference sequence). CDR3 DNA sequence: TGTGCCAGAACCAGGGGGCGAGGCACAGATACGCAGTATTTT. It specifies CARTRGRGTDTQYF.

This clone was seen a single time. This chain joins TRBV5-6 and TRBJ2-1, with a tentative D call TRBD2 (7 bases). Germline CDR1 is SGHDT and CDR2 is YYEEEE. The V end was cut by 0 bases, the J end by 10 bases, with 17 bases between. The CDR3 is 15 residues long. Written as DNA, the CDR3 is TGTGCCAGCAGCTTGGCGGGGGGCGCCGGTCAGGAGCAGTTCTTC. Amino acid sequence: CASSLAGGAGQEQFF.

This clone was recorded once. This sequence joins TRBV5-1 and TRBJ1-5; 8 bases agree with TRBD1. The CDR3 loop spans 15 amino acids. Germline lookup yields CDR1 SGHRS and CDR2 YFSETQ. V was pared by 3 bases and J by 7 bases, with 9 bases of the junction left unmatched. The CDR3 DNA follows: TGCGCCAGCAGCTCGACAGGGGCGAAAGGACAGCCCCAGCATTTT. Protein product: CASSSTGAKGQPQHF.

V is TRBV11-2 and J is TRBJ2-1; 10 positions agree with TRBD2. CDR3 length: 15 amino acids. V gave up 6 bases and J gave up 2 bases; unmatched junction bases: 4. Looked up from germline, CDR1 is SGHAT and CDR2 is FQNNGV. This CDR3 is CASSPSGGAYNEQFF. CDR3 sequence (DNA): TGTGCCAGCAGTCCCAGCGGGGGGGCCTACAATGAGCAGTTCTTC.

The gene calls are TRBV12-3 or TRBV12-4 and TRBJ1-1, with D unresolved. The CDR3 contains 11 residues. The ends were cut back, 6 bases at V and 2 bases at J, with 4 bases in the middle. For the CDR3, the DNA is TGTGCCAGCAGCCCTAACACTGAAGCTTTCTTT. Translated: CASSPNTEAFF.

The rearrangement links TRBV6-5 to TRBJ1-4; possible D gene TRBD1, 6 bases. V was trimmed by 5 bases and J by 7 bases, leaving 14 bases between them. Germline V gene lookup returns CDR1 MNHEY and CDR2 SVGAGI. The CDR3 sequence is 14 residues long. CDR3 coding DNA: TGTGCCAGCAGTAGCCGGGACACTTTTGAAAAACTGTTTTTT. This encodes CASSSRDTFEKLFF.

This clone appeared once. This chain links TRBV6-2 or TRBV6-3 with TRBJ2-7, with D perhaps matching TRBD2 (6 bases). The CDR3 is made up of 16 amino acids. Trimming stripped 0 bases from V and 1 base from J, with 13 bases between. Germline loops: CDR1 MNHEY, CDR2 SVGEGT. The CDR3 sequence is CASSYSRLAASYEQYF. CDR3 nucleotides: TGTGCCAGCAGTTACTCGAGATTAGCGGCTTCCTACGAGCAGTACTTC.

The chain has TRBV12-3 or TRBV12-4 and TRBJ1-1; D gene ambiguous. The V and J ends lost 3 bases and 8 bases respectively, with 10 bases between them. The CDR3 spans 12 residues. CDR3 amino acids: CASSFGISEAFF. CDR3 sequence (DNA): TGTGCCAGCAGTTTCGGGATTTCGGAAGCTTTCTTT.

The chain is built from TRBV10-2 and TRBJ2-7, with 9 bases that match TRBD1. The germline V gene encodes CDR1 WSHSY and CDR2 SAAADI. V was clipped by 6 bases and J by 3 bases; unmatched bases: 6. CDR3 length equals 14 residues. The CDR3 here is CASREGQGVYEQYF. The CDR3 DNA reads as TGCGCCAGCAGGGAGGGACAGGGTGTCTACGAGCAGTACTTC.

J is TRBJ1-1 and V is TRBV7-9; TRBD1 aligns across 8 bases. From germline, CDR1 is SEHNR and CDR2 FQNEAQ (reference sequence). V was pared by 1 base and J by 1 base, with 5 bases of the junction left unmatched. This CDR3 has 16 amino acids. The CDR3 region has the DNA TGTGCCAGCAGCTTAGGGGCAGGGGGCCGGAACACTGAAGCTTTCTTT. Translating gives CASSLGAGGRNTEAFF.

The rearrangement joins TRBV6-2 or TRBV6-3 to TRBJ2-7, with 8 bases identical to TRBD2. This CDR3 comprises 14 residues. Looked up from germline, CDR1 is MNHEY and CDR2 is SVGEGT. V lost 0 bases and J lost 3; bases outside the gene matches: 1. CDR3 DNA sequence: TGTGCCAGCAGTTACTCCGGGACTAGCTACGAGCAGTACTTC. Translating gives CASSYSGTSYEQYF.

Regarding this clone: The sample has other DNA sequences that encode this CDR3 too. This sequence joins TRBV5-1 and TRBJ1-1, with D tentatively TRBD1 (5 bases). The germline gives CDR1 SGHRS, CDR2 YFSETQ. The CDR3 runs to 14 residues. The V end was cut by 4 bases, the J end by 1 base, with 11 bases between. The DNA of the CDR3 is TGCGCCAGCAGCCTTGACGGACAGAACACTGAAGCTTTCTTT. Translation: CASSLDGQNTEAFF.

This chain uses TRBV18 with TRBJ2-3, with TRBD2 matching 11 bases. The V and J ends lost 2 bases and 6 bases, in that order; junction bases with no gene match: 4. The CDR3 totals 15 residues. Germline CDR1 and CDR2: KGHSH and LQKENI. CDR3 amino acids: CASSPSRTSGDTQYF. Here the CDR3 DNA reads TGTGCCAGCTCACCATCTCGGACTAGCGGGGATACGCAGTATTTT.